These T cell receptor beta chains were read from a single sample in a study of blood T cell repertoires in COVID-19. Assay: immunoSEQ multiplex PCR; the TCRdb copy retains only in-frame clones and omits some. The table includes some 150,000 clones, about 91% detected once. The sample consisted of peripheral blood. The receptors stem from a woman aged 50 to 60 with acute or convalescent COVID-19. Both conserved end residues are part of each CDR3. D genes are given only for firm matches. Clone size is shown for a subset of rows, as once, few, many or a class of expanded clone.

D gene	clone size	J gene	V gene	CDR3 protein	CDR3 DNA
.	.	TRBJ2-7	TRBV5-1	CASSLAALQGPYEQYF	TGCGCCAGCAGCTTGGCGGCGTTGCAGGGCCCCTACGAGCAGTACTTC
.	few	TRBJ1-3	TRBV3-1/TRBV3-2	CASSQAGPGGGNTIYF	TGTGCCAGCAGCCAAGCCGGGCCGGGAGGGGGAAACACCATATATTTT
.	.	TRBJ2-2	TRBV5-1	CASSPGARAGELFF	TGCGCCAGCAGCCCCGGCGCGAGGGCCGGGGAGCTGTTTTTT
TRBD1	.	TRBJ1-4	TRBV5-1	CASSPMTGGDEKLFF	TGCGCCAGCAGCCCGATGACAGGGGGTGATGAAAAACTGTTTTTT
TRBD1	.	TRBJ1-6	TRBV5-4	CASSLGGQNSPLHF	TGTGCCAGCAGCTTGGGGGGACAGAATTCACCCCTCCACTTT
TRBD1	.	TRBJ2-7	TRBV27	CASSLPPPWTGASYEQYF	TGTGCCAGCAGTTTACCACCCCCCTGGACAGGGGCCTCCTACGAGCAGTACTTC
.	.	TRBJ2-3	TRBV18	CASSLRQNTDTQYF	TGTGCCAGCTCACTGCGACAGAACACAGATACGCAGTATTTT
TRBD1	.	TRBJ2-7	TRBV5-6	CASSSTGTGQAYEQYF	TGTGCCAGCAGCTCAACCGGGACAGGGCAGGCCTACGAGCAGTACTTC
.	few	TRBJ1-2	TRBV12-3/TRBV12-4	CATSGRNYGYTF	TGTGCCACCAGTGGGCGCAACTATGGCTACACCTTC
.	.	TRBJ2-2	TRBV29-1	CSVEGRATGTGELFF	TGCAGCGTCGAAGGGCGGGCCACGGGCACCGGGGAGCTGTTTTTT
.	.	TRBJ1-5	TRBV12-5	CASGLVGGSEPPQHF	TGTGCTAGTGGTTTGGTTGGCGGCAGTGAGCCGCCCCAGCATTTT
.	.	TRBJ1-2	TRBV5-1	CASSLGARGYTF	TGCGCCAGCAGCTTGGGAGCTCGTGGCTACACCTTC
TRBD1	few	TRBJ2-1	TRBV6-6	CASSYGTGDHNEQFF	TGTGCCAGCAGTTACGGGACAGGGGACCACAATGAGCAGTTCTTC
.	once	TRBJ2-3	TRBV7-6	CASSLVQGRADTQYF	TGTGCCAGCAGCTTAGTCCAGGGGAGGGCAGATACGCAGTATTTT
.	.	TRBJ1-2	TRBV18	CASSPTPPADGYTF	TGTGCCAGCTCACCAACACCCCCCGCGGATGGCTACACCTTC
.	.	TRBJ2-3	TRBV5-8	CASSSHRKGTDTQYF	TGTGCCAGCAGCTCCCACAGGAAGGGAACAGATACGCAGTATTTT
.	.	TRBJ1-2	TRBV10-3	CAISDPARVGYTF	TGTGCCATCAGTGACCCCGCCCGGGTCGGCTACACCTTC